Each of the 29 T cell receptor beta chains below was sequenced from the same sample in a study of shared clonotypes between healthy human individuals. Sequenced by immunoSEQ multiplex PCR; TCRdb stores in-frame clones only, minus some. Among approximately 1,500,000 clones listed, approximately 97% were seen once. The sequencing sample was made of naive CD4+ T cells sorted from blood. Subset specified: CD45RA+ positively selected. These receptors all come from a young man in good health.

CDR3 sequence reads: CASSPPTGPGPTDTQYF. Written as DNA, the CDR3 is TGTGCCAGCAGCCCCCCCACCGGCCCGGGGCCCACAGATACGCAGTATTTT. The chain carries TRBV5-4 and TRBJ2-3; D tentatively fits TRBD1 or TRBD2 (5 bases each). The CDR3 contains 17 residues. The V and J ends lost 4 bases and 2 bases respectively, with 20 bases between them. Germline values: CDR1 SGHNT, CDR2 YYREEE (reference sequence).

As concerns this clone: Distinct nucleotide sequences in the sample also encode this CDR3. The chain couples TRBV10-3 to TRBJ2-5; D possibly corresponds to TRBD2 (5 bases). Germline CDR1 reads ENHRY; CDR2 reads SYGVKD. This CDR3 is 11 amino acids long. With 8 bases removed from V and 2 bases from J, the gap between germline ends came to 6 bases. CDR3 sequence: CAIGGQETQYF. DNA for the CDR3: TGTGCCATCGGAGGACAAGAGACCCAGTACTTC.

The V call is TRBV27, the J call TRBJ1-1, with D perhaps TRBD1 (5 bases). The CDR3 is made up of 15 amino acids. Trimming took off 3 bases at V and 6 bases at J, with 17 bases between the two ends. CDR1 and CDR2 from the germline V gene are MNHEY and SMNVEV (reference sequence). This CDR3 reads CASSLGGVGLAEAFF. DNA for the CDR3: TGTGCCAGCAGTTTGGGGGGAGTCGGACTCGCTGAAGCTTTCTTT.

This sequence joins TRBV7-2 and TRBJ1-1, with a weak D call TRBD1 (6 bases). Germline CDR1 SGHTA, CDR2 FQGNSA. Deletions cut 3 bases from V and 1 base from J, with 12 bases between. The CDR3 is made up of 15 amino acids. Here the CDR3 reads CASSFRPTGNTEAFF. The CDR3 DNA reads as TGTGCCAGCAGCTTTCGCCCGACAGGGAACACTGAAGCTTTCTTT.

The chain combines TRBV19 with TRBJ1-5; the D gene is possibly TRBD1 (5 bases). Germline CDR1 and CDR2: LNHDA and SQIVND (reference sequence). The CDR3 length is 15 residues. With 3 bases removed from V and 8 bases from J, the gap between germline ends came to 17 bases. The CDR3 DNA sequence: TGTGCCAGTAGTATTACCGTGGGGGATAAGGAGCCCCAGCATTTT. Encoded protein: CASSITVGDKEPQHF.

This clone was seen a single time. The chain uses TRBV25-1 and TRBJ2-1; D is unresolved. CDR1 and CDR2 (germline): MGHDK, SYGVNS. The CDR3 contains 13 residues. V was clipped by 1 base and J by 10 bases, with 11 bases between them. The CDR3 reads CASSELVSGEQFF. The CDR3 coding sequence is TGTGCCAGCAGTGAATTGGTCTCCGGGGAGCAGTTCTTC.

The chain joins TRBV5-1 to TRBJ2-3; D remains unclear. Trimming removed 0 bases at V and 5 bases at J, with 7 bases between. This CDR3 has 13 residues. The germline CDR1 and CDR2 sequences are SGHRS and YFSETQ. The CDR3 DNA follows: TGCGCCAGCAGCTTGGCTACCCGAGATACGCAGTATTTT. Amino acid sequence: CASSLATRDTQYF.

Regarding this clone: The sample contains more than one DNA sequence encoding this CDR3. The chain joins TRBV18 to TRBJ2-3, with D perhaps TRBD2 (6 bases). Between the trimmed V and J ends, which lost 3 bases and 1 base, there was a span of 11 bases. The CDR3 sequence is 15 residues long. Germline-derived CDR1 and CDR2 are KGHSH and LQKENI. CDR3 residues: CASSPAPGGTDTQYF. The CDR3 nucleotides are TGTGCCAGCTCACCCGCCCCGGGGGGCACAGATACGCAGTATTTT.

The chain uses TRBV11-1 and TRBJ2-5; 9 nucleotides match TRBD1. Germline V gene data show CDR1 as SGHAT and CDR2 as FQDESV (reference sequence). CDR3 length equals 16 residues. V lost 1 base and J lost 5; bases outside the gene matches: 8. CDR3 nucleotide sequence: TGTGCCAGCAGCTTAGGCGGGGACAGGGTTGCTGAGACCCAGTACTTC. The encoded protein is CASSLGGDRVAETQYF.

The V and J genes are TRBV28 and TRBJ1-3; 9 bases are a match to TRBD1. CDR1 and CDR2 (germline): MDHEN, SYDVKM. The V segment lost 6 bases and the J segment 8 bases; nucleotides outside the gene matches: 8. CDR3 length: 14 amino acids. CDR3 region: CASSPGDRVYTIYF. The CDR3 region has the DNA TGTGCCAGCAGCCCCGGGGACAGGGTGTACACCATATATTTT.

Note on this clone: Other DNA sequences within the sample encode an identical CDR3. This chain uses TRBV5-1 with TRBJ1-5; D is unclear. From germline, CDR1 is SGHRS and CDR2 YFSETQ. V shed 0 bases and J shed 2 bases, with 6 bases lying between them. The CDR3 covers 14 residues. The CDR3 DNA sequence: TGCGCCAGCAGCTTGGGGGTGGGCAATCAGCCCCAGCATTTT. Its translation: CASSLGVGNQPQHF. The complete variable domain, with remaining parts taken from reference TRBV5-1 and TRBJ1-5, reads KAGVTQTPRYLIKTRGQQVTLSCSPISGHRSVSWYQQTPGQGLQFLFEYFSETQRNKGNFPGRFSGRQFSNSRSEMNVSTLELGDSALYLCASSLGVGNQPQHFGDGTRLSIL.

In DNA, the CDR3 is TGTGCCACCAGCAGAGAACACACCATATATTTT. Its protein product is CATSREHTIYF. The chain joins TRBV15 to TRBJ1-3; D is unclear. The V and J ends lost 0 bases and 8 bases respectively, with 2 bases between them. The germline V gene has CDR1 LNHNV and CDR2 YYDKDF (reference sequence). This CDR3 spans 11 amino acids.

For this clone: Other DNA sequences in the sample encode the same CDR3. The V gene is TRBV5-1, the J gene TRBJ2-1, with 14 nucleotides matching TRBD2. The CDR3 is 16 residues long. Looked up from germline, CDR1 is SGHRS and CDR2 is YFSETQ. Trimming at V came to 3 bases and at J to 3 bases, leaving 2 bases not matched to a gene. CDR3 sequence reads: CASSWGLAGDYNEQFF. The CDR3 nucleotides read TGCGCCAGCAGCTGGGGACTAGCGGGGGACTACAATGAGCAGTTCTTC.

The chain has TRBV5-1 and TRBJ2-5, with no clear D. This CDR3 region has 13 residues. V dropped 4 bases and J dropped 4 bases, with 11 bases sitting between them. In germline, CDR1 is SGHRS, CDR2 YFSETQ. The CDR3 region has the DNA TGCGCCAGCAGCCCAAACACGGGAGAGACCCAGTACTTC. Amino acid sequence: CASSPNTGETQYF.

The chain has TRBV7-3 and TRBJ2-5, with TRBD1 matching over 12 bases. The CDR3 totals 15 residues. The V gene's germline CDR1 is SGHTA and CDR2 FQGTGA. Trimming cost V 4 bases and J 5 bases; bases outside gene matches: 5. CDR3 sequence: CASSSGTGGYETQYF. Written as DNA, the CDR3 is TGTGCCAGCAGCTCCGGGACAGGGGGCTATGAGACCCAGTACTTC. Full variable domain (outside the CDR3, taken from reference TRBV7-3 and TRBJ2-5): GAGVSQTPSNKVTEKGKYVELRCDPISGHTALYWYRQSLGQGPEFLIYFQGTGAADDSGLPNDRFFAVRPEGSVSTLKIQRTERGDSAVYLCASSSGTGGYETQYFGPGTRLLVL.

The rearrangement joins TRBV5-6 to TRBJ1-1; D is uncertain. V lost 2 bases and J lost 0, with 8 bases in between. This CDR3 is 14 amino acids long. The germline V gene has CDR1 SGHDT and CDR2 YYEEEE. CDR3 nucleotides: TGTGCCAGCAGCTTTGACACCGTGAACACTGAAGCTTTCTTT. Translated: CASSFDTVNTEAFF.

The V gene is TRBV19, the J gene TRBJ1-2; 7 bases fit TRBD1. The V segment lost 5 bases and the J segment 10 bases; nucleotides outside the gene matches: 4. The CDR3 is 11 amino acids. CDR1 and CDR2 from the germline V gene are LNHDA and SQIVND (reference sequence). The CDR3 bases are TGTGCCAGTAGTCTGGGACAGTCCTACACCTTC. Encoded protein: CASSLGQSYTF.

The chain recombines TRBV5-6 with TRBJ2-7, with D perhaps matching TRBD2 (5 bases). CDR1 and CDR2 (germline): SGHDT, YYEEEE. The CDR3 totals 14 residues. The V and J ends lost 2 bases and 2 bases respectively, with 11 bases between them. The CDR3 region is CASSLTGKTYEQYF. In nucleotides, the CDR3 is TGTGCCAGCAGCTTAACGGGGAAAACCTACGAGCAGTACTTC. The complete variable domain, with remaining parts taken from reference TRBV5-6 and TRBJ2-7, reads DAGVTQSPTHLIKTRGQQVTLRCSPKSGHDTVSWYQQALGQGPQFIFQYYEEEERQRGNFPDRFSGHQFPNYSSELNVNALLLGDSALYLCASSLTGKTYEQYFGPGTRLTVT.

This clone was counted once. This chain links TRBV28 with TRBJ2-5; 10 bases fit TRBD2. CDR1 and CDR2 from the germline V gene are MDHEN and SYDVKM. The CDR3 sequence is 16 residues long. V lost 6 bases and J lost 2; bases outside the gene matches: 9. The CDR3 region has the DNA TGTGCCAGCAGCCTTGGACTAGCGGAAAGACAAGAGACCCAGTACTTC. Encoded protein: CASSLGLAERQETQYF.

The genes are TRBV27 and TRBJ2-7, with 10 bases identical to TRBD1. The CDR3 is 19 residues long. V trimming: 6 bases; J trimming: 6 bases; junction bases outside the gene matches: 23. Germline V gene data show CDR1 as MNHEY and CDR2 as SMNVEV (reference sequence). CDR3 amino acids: CASRWGQGRRGGRSTEQYF. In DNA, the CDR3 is TGTGCCAGCAGATGGGGACAGGGGCGACGAGGCGGGAGATCGACCGAGCAGTACTTC.

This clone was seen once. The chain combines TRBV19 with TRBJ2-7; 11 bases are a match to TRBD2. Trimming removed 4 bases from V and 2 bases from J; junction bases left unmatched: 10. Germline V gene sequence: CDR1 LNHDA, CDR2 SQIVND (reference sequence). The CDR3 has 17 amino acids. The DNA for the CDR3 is TGTGCCAGTAGTAAGGGGGGAATAGCGGGAGGGGCCTACGAGCAGTACTTC. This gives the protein CASSKGGIAGGAYEQYF.

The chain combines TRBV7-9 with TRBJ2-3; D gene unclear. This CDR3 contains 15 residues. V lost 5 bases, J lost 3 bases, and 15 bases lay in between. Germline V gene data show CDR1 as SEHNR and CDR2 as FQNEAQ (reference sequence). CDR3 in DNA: TGTGCCAGCAGCGAGATTAGAAGAGCAACAGATACGCAGTATTTT. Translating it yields CASSEIRRATDTQYF. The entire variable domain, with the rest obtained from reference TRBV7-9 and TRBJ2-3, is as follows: DTGVSQNPRHKITKRGQNVTFRCDPISEHNRLYWYRQTLGQGPEFLTYFQNEAQLEKSRLLSDRFSAERPKGSFSTLEIQRTEQGDSAMYLCASSEIRRATDTQYFGPGTRLTVL.

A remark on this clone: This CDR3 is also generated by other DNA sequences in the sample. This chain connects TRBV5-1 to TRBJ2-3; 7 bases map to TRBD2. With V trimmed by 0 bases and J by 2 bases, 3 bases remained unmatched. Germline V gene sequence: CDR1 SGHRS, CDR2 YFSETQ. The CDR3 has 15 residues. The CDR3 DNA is TGCGCCAGCAGCTTGGCCAGCGGGGTCACAGATACGCAGTATTTT. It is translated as CASSLASGVTDTQYF.

CDR3 nucleotides: TGTGCCAGCAGTTTATCCACTAGCGGGTACCAAGAGACCCAGTACTTC. This encodes CASSLSTSGYQETQYF. The gene calls are TRBV28 and TRBJ2-5; 9 bases are a match to TRBD2. CDR1 and CDR2 (germline): MDHEN, SYDVKM. The V gene end was trimmed by 1 base and the J gene end by 0 bases; junction bases not matched to a gene: 3. The length of the CDR3 is 16 residues. Variable domain in full (rest from reference TRBV28 and TRBJ2-5): DVKVTQSSRYLVKRTGEKVFLECVQDMDHENMFWYRQDPGLGLRLIYFSYDVKMKEKGDIPEGYSVSREKKERFSLILESASTNQTSMYLCASSLSTSGYQETQYFGPGTRLLVL.

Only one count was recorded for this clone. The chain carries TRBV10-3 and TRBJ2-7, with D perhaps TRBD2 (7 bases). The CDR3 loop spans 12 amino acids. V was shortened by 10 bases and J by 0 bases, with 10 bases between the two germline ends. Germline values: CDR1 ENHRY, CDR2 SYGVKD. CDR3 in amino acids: CATGGPSYEQYF. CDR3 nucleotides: TGTGCCACCGGGGGGCCCTCCTACGAGCAGTACTTC.

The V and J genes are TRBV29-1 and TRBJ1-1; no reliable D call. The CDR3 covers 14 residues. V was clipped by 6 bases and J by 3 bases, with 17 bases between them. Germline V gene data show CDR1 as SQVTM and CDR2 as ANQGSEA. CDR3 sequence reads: CSVYPRLVDTEAFF. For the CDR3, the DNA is TGCAGCGTCTACCCGCGATTAGTGGACACTGAAGCTTTCTTT.

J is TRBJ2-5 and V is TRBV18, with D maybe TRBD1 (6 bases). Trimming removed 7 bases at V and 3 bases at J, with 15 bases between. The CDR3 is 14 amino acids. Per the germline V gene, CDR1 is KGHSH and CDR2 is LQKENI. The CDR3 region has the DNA TGTGCCAGCTTCCCCAGGGGTATTGAAGAGACCCAGTACTTC. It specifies CASFPRGIEETQYF.

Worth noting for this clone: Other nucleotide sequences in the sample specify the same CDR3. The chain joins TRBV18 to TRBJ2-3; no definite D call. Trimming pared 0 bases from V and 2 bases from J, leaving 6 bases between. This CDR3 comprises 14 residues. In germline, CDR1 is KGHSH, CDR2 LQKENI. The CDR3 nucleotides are TGTGCCAGCTCACCACCGGGTCTCACAGATACGCAGTATTTT. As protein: CASSPPGLTDTQYF. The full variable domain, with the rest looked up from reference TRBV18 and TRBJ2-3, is NAGVMQNPRHLVRRRGQEARLRCSPMKGHSHVYWYRQLPEEGLKFMVYLQKENIIDESGMPKERFSAEFPKEGPSILRIQQVVRGDSAAYFCASSPPGLTDTQYFGPGTRLTVL.

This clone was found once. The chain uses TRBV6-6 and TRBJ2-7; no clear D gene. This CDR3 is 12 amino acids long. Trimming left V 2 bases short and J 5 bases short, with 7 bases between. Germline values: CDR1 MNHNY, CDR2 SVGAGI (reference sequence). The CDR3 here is CASSYTSDEQYF. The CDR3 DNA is TGTGCCAGCAGTTACACCTCAGACGAGCAGTACTTC.